The text below deals with one T cell receptor beta chain. What it binds is not known. The data originate from a study of cytomegalovirus exposure and HLA in healthy donors. Broader study findings: Sequencing likely produced, as an artifact, a cluster of highly shared sequence variants. Researchers reported in a later analysis that common viral pathogens appeared linked to several top clusters. Later on, a genetic analysis was performed. It linked a missense variant in DCLRE1C with V- and J-gene trimming of TCR beta. Among donors in an Asian-associated ancestry cluster, a later analysis reportedly found fewer N-insertions than the approximately 700-donor mean.

The CDR3 runs to 16 residues. The junction had 7 bases not matched to a gene; V was cut back by 0 bases and J by 6 bases. The germline gives CDR1 MGHRA, CDR2 YSYEKL. PCR amplification relied on 60 Vbeta primers (plus 13 Jbeta primers). Generated by immunoSEQ multiplex PCR, the TCRdb table keeps only in-frame clones and is missing some. The data hold around 180,000 clones, with approximately 88% observed a single time. The origin of this receptor is a boy younger than 10 in good health and CMV-seronegative. V is TRBV4-1 and J is TRBJ2-7, with 11 bases lining up with TRBD2. The sequenced material came from PBMCs. The DNA of the CDR3 is TGCGCCAGCAGCCAAGAGTTTCCTAGCGGGAGGAGCGAGCAGTACTTC. Amino acids: CASSQEFPSGRSEQYF.